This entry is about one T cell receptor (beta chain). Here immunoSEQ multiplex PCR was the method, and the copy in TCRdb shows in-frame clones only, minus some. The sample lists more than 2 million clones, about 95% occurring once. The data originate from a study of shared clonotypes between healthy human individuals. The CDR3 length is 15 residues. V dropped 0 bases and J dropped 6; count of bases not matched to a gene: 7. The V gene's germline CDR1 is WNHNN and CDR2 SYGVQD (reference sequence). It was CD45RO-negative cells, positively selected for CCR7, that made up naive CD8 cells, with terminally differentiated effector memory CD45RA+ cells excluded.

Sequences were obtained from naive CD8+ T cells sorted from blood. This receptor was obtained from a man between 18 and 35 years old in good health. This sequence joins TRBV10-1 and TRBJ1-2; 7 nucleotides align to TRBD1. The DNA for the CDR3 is TGCGCCAGCAGTGAGTCCCTACAGGGGTCGAATGGCTACACCTTC. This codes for CASSESLQGSNGYTF.